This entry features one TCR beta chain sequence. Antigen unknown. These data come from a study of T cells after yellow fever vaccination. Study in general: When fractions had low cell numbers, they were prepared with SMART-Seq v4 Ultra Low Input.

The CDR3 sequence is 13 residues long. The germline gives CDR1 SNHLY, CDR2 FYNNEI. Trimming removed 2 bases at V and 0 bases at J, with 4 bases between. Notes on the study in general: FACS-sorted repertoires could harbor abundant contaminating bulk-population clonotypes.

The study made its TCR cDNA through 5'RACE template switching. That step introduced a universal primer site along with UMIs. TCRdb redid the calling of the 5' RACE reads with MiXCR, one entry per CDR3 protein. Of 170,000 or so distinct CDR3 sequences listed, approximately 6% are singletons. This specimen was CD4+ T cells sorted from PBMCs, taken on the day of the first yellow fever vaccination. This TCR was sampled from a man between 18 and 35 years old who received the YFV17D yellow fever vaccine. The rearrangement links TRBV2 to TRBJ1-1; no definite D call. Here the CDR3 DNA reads TGTGCCAGCAGTGAATTCATGAACACTGAAGCTTTCTTT. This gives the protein CASSEFMNTEAFF.